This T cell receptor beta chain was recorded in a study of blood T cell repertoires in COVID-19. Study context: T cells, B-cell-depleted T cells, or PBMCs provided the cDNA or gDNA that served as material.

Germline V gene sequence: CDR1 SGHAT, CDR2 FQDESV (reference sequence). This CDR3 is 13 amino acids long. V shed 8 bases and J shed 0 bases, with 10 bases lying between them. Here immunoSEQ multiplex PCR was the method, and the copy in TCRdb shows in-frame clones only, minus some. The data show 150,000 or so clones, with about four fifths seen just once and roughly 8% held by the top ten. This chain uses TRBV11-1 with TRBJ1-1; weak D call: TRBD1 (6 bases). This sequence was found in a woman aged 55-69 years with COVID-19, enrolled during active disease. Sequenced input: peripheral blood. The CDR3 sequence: CASAQGMNTEAFF. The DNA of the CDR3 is TGTGCCAGCGCCCAGGGGATGAACACTGAAGCTTTCTTT.